This is a list of T cell receptor beta chains from one sample in a study of blood T cell repertoires in COVID-19. Profiled with immunoSEQ multiplex PCR; TCRdb holds only in-frame clones, not every one. The data show tens of thousands of clones, 85% to 90% seen once. Material for sequencing was peripheral blood. The receptor set was obtained from an elderly woman with active COVID-19. Both conserved end residues are part of each CDR3. A D gene is named only where the DNA matches it firmly. Size tells how often a clone was seen (once, few, many) or the class of an expanded clone, and some rows leave it out.

j_call d_call clone_size v_call cdr3_aa cdr3_nt
TRBJ1-2 TRBD1 NA TRBV2 CASRPDLTGAGYTF TGTGCCAGCAGGCCAGACCTCACAGGGGCTGGCTACACCTTC
TRBJ2-5 TRBD1 NA TRBV7-9 CASSNRGQAETQYF TGTGCCAGCAGCAACAGGGGACAGGCGGAGACCCAGTACTTC
TRBJ2-5 NA NA TRBV5-1 CASSLLTGQETQYF TGCGCCAGCAGCTTGCTGACAGGCCAAGAGACCCAGTACTTC
TRBJ2-1 NA NA TRBV7-3 CASSPGTNNEQFF TGTGCCAGCAGCCCCGGGACAAACAATGAGCAGTTCTTC
TRBJ2-7 NA few TRBV21-1 CASSILIAGRKGRDFYEQYF TGTGCCAGCAGCATCTTGATCGCGGGCCGCAAGGGCCGGGACTTCTACGAGCAGTACTTC
TRBJ1-2 TRBD1 NA TRBV6-2/TRBV6-3 CASSYSSGGVYGYTF TGTGCCAGCAGTTACTCTTCAGGGGGCGTGTATGGCTACACCTTC
TRBJ2-3 NA NA TRBV18 CASSPGGRDTQYF TGTGCCAGCTCACCCGGGGGGCGCGATACGCAGTATTTT
TRBJ2-1 TRBD2 once TRBV5-4 CASSPRTSGSYNEQFF TGTGCCAGCAGCCCGCGGACTAGCGGGAGCTACAATGAGCAGTTCTTC
TRBJ2-1 TRBD2 NA TRBV9 CASSVGSGGYNEQFF TGTGCCAGCAGCGTAGGGTCGGGAGGGTACAATGAGCAGTTCTTC
TRBJ2-3 NA NA TRBV5-4 CASSLRAVLDTQYF TGTGCCAGCAGCTTGAGAGCGGTCCTGGATACGCAGTATTTT
TRBJ2-1 NA NA TRBV5-1 CASSPLGLYNEQFF TGCGCCAGCAGCCCGCTAGGACTTTACAATGAGCAGTTCTTC
TRBJ2-1 TRBD2 NA TRBV27 CASSLSLLAGNEQFF TGTGCCAGCAGTTTATCGCTACTAGCGGGGAATGAGCAGTTCTTC
TRBJ2-3 NA NA TRBV9 CASSVGLGRHTDTQYF TGTGCCAGCAGCGTAGGTCTCGGAAGACACACAGATACGCAGTATTTT
TRBJ2-3 TRBD1 NA TRBV5-4 CASSLGDRAITDTQYF TGTGCCAGCAGCTTGGGGGACAGGGCAATCACAGATACGCAGTATTTT
TRBJ2-5 NA NA TRBV6-5 CASTRAGTQYF TGTGCCAGCACCCGAGCAGGGACCCAGTACTTC
TRBJ1-2 TRBD1 NA TRBV7-2 CASSFPGQPLMGYTF TGTGCCAGCAGCTTCCCGGGACAGCCCTTGATGGGCTACACCTTC
TRBJ1-1 NA once TRBV5-4 CASSLELEDTEAFF TGTGCCAGCAGCTTGGAACTAGAAGACACTGAAGCTTTCTTT
TRBJ2-5 NA NA TRBV4-3 CASSWEVQETQYF TGCGCCAGCAGCTGGGAGGTGCAAGAGACCCAGTACTTC
TRBJ2-1 TRBD2 NA TRBV10-3 CAISEKSSGSSYNEQFF TGTGCCATCAGTGAAAAGTCTAGCGGGAGCTCCTACAATGAGCAGTTCTTC
TRBJ1-1 NA NA TRBV3-1/TRBV3-2 CASSRGRVNTEAFF TGTGCCAGCAGCCGGGGGAGGGTGAACACTGAAGCTTTCTTT
TRBJ2-3 TRBD2 once TRBV19 CASSSGTSGRTDTQYF TGTGCCAGTAGTAGCGGGACTAGCGGGAGGACAGATACGCAGTATTTT
TRBJ1-5 TRBD1 NA TRBV24-1 CATSDLGFGQVHSNQPQHF TGTGCCACCAGTGATTTGGGTTTTGGACAGGTTCATAGCAATCAGCCCCAGCATTTT
TRBJ1-1 NA NA TRBV7-9 CASSSTRGQLMNTEAFF TGTGCCAGCAGCTCAACCCGGGGTCAGCTGATGAACACTGAAGCTTTCTTT
TRBJ2-5 TRBD1 NA TRBV7-2 CASSRGQVLETQYF TGTGCCAGCAGCCGGGGACAGGTCCTGGAGACCCAGTACTTC
TRBJ2-2 TRBD1 NA TRBV19 CATNPGQGRAGELFF TGTGCCACCAACCCGGGACAGGGCCGGGCCGGGGAGCTGTTTTTT
TRBJ2-5 NA NA TRBV3-1/TRBV3-2 CASSPGAQETQYF TGTGCCAGCAGCCCAGGGGCGCAAGAGACCCAGTACTTC
TRBJ2-5 NA NA TRBV14 CASSHYGSQETQYF TGTGCCAGCAGCCATTACGGGAGTCAGGAGACCCAGTACTTC
TRBJ1-6 TRBD1 NA TRBV18 CASSRLRDREVSPLHF TGTGCCAGCTCACGACTCCGGGACAGGGAGGTGTCACCCCTCCACTTT
TRBJ1-1 TRBD1 NA TRBV2 CASSRQGAVNTEAFF TGTGCCAGCAGCCGACAGGGGGCGGTGAACACTGAAGCTTTCTTT
TRBJ2-7 NA NA TRBV6-5 CASSRGPYEQYF TGTGCCAGCAGTCGAGGTCCCTACGAGCAGTACTTC
TRBJ2-3 NA NA TRBV19 CASSIGIAADTQYF TGTGCCAGTAGTATTGGAATAGCGGCAGATACGCAGTATTTT
TRBJ2-1 NA few TRBV20-1 CSASSGEVGNEQFF TGCAGTGCTAGTTCGGGAGAAGTGGGTAATGAGCAGTTCTTC
TRBJ2-5 TRBD2 NA TRBV28 CASSWAGEQETQYF TGTGCCAGCAGTTGGGCGGGGGAACAAGAGACCCAGTACTTC
TRBJ2-1 TRBD2 once TRBV7-3 CASSLSGGLNNEQFF TGTGCCAGCAGCTTAAGCGGGGGTCTGAACAATGAGCAGTTCTTC
TRBJ1-2 NA NA TRBV15 CATSRGGENYGYTF TGTGCCACCAGCAGAGGGGGGGAGAACTATGGCTACACCTTC
TRBJ2-2 NA NA TRBV6-5 CAIQRANTGELFF TGTGCCATACAGCGGGCAAACACCGGGGAGCTGTTTTTT
TRBJ2-7 NA NA TRBV6-5 CASRGRDLPYEQYF TGTGCCAGCCGGGGTCGGGACTTACCCTACGAGCAGTACTTC
TRBJ1-5 TRBD1 NA TRBV4-1 CASSQPATGGIRQPQHF TGCGCCAGCAGCCAACCGGCGACAGGGGGCATAAGACAGCCCCAGCATTTT
TRBJ2-7 NA NA TRBV6-5 CASSYSSRVYEQYF TGTGCCAGCAGTTACTCGTCTCGCGTGTACGAGCAGTACTTC
TRBJ2-5 TRBD1 NA TRBV10-1 CASSTGGETQYF TGCGCCAGCAGTACAGGGGGAGAGACCCAGTACTTC
TRBJ2-7 TRBD2 NA TRBV3-1/TRBV3-2 CASSQPGGHEQYF TGTGCCAGCAGCCAACCGGGAGGGCACGAGCAGTACTTC
TRBJ2-3 TRBD2 NA TRBV5-4 CASSSQSSGSSDTQYF TGTGCCAGCAGCTCACAGTCTAGCGGGAGTAGTGATACGCAGTATTTT
TRBJ2-1 TRBD2 NA TRBV9 CASSVDGGSFAYNEQFF TGTGCCAGCAGCGTAGACGGCGGGAGCTTTGCCTACAATGAGCAGTTCTTC
TRBJ2-5 NA NA TRBV27 CASSARAQGGETQYF TGTGCCAGCAGTGCTAGGGCGCAGGGCGGAGAGACCCAGTACTTC
TRBJ2-3 TRBD2 NA TRBV9 CASSVESGRGDTQYF TGTGCCAGCAGCGTAGAAAGCGGGAGGGGAGATACGCAGTATTTT
TRBJ2-1 TRBD2 once TRBV10-3 CAIKGLAGDGEQFF TGTGCCATCAAAGGGCTAGCGGGAGATGGGGAGCAGTTCTTC
TRBJ2-3 TRBD2 NA TRBV7-2 CASSRIAGRTTDTQYF TGTGCCAGCAGCCGGATAGCGGGACGGACCACAGATACGCAGTATTTT
TRBJ2-2 TRBD2 NA TRBV5-1 CASSLQRENTGELFF TGCGCCAGCAGCTTGCAGCGGGAGAACACCGGGGAGCTGTTTTTT
TRBJ2-1 TRBD1 NA TRBV6-2/TRBV6-3 CASSSWTGGSGGSYNEQFF TGTGCCAGCAGCTCCTGGACAGGGGGCTCGGGCGGGAGTTACAATGAGCAGTTCTTC
TRBJ1-1 NA NA TRBV28 CASSPPPFVVRAFF TGTGCCAGCAGTCCACCCCCCTTTGTAGTTAGAGCTTTCTTT
TRBJ2-7 TRBD2 few TRBV4-3 CASSQDWGRTSGSYEQYF TGCGCCAGCAGCCAAGATTGGGGTAGGACTAGCGGATCCTACGAGCAGTACTTC
TRBJ2-1 NA NA TRBV6-2/TRBV6-3 CASSYALATYNEQFF TGTGCCAGCAGTTACGCCCTAGCGACCTACAATGAGCAGTTCTTC
TRBJ2-7 NA NA TRBV20-1 CSARASYEQYF TGCAGTGCTAGGGCCTCCTACGAGCAGTACTTC
TRBJ2-1 TRBD2 NA TRBV6-4 CASSEGTSGSNEQFF TGTGCCAGCAGTGAAGGGACTAGCGGGAGCAATGAGCAGTTCTTC
TRBJ1-1 NA once TRBV13 CASSFESGPEAFF TGTGCCAGCAGCTTTGAGTCAGGGCCCGAAGCTTTCTTT